This T cell receptor beta chain was identified in a study of regulatory and conventional T cells in breast cancer. TCRdb processed the PCR reads anew with MiXCR; each CDR3 protein has one entry. This sample yields roughly 16,000 distinct CDR3 sequences, of which 32% are seen a single time; approximately 1.5% belongs to the top ten. This clonotype has just a few counts. Germline values: CDR1 MNHNS, CDR2 SASEGT. The V gene end was trimmed by 2 bases and the J gene end by 0 bases; junction bases not matched to a gene: 1. The CDR3 totals 14 residues. The receptor was isolated from a female donor in good health. The V gene is TRBV6-1, the J gene TRBJ2-7; 7 nucleotides match TRBD1. What was sequenced was conventional T cells from blood. The CDR3 protein is CASSEQGDSYEQYF. Written as DNA, the CDR3 is TGTGCCAGCAGTGAACAGGGGGACTCCTACGAGCAGTACTTC.